Presented here are 17 T cell receptor beta chains from one specimen sequenced in a study of blood T cell repertoires in COVID-19. The repertoire was sequenced with immunoSEQ multiplex PCR; TCRdb's copy has only in-frame clones and lacks some. The repertoire holds some 50,000 clones, with 88% as singletons. The sample consisted of peripheral blood. These receptors all stem from a human donor in a cohort sampled during active COVID-19.

This clone was seen a few times. The V gene is TRBV4-3, the J gene TRBJ2-7; TRBD1 agrees at 9 bases. The CDR3 loop spans 16 amino acids. Germline-derived CDR1 and CDR2 are LGHNA and YSLEER. Trimming took 0 bases from V and 3 from J; bases not matched to a gene: 6. The CDR3: CASSQERTGVIYEQYF. The CDR3, as DNA: TGCGCCAGCAGCCAAGAACGGACAGGGGTTATCTACGAGCAGTACTTC.

V gene TRBV5-1 combines with J gene TRBJ1-2; 7 nucleotides line up with TRBD1. The CDR3 consists of 13 residues. CDR1 is SGHRS and CDR2 is YFSETQ in the germline V gene. Losses at the gene ends were 5 bases for V and 3 bases for J; bases not matched to a gene: 4. The CDR3, as DNA: TGCGCCAGCAGACTCGACAGGGACTATGGCTACACCTTC. Residues: CASRLDRDYGYTF. Full variable domain (remainder filled in from reference TRBV5-1 and TRBJ1-2): KAGVTQTPRYLIKTRGQQVTLSCSPISGHRSVSWYQQTPGQGLQFLFEYFSETQRNKGNFPGRFSGRQFSNSRSEMNVSTLELGDSALYLCASRLDRDYGYTFGSGTRLTVV.

The rearrangement links TRBV27 to TRBJ1-1; TRBD1 is a possible D gene (5 bases). Germline V CDR1 and CDR2: MNHEY, SMNVEV (reference sequence). This CDR3 has 16 amino acids. Trimming removed 3 bases at V and 1 base at J, with 15 bases between. The DNA of the CDR3 is TGTGCCAGCAGTTTCGGGGGGGGGAGGCCGAACACTGAAGCTTTCTTT. Translated: CASSFGGGRPNTEAFF.

This CDR3 is CASSPGDQPQHF. For the CDR3, the DNA is TGTGCCAGCTCACCGGGCGATCAGCCCCAGCATTTT. The chain combines TRBV18 with TRBJ1-5; D gene ambiguous. The germline V gene encodes CDR1 KGHSH and CDR2 LQKENI. The CDR3 is 12 amino acids. Trimming shortened V by 3 bases and J by 5 bases, and 5 bases separated the two germline ends. Full variable domain (outside the CDR3, taken from reference TRBV18 and TRBJ1-5): NAGVMQNPRHLVRRRGQEARLRCSPMKGHSHVYWYRQLPEEGLKFMVYLQKENIIDESGMPKERFSAEFPKEGPSILRIQQVVRGDSAAYFCASSPGDQPQHFGDGTRLSIL.

As regards this clone: Additional DNA sequences in this sample encode the identical CDR3. The chain combines TRBV4-3 with TRBJ2-2, with TRBD1 matching 7 bases. CDR3 length: 15 residues. CDR1 and CDR2 (germline): LGHNA, YSLEER. Unmatched junction bases numbered 3, after V lost 3 bases and J lost 2 bases. CDR3 region: CASSQRTGNTGELFF. CDR3 nucleotides: TGCGCCAGCAGCCAGCGGACAGGCAACACCGGGGAGCTGTTTTTT.

The rearrangement uses TRBV6-2 or TRBV6-3 and TRBJ2-6; unclear D gene. V shed 4 bases and J shed 0 bases, with 4 bases lying between them. The CDR3 covers 14 residues. Germline loops: CDR1 MNHEY, CDR2 SVGEGT. Here the CDR3 DNA reads TGTGCCAGCAGTTGGAGCTCTGGGGCCAACGTCCTGACTTTC. Its protein product is CASSWSSGANVLTF.

The CDR3 region has the DNA TGTGCCAGTGGGCAGACAAGTAATCAGCCCCAGCATTTT. This gives the protein CASGQTSNQPQHF. This chain joins TRBV19 and TRBJ1-5; D uncertain. Trimming left V 8 bases short and J 4 bases short, with 12 bases between. The CDR3 has 13 amino acids. Germline loops: CDR1 LNHDA, CDR2 SQIVND (reference sequence).

The genes are TRBV2 and TRBJ2-7; 9 bases are shared with TRBD2. Germline lookup yields CDR1 SNHLY and CDR2 FYNNEI. After removal of 5 bases from V and 0 bases from J, the junction contained 5 bases not matched to a gene. The CDR3 spans 15 residues. The CDR3 loop is CASSITSGSSYEQYF. The CDR3 region has the DNA TGTGCCAGCAGTATTACTAGCGGGTCCTCCTACGAGCAGTACTTC.

Points on this clone: At one end the junction does not follow the germline gene, possibly because of a read error. This chain joins TRBV7-9 and TRBJ1-1; no firm D call. The CDR3 length is 12 residues. Germline V CDR1 and CDR2: SEHNR, FQNEAQ (reference sequence). Here the CDR3 reads CASSLINTEAFF. The CDR3 DNA reads as TGTGCCAGCAGCTTGATAAACACCGAAGCTTTCTTT. Using reference TRBV7-9 and TRBJ1-1 for the parts outside the CDR3, the full variable domain is DTGVSQNPRHKITKRGQNVTFRCDPISEHNRLYWYRQTLGQGPEFLTYFQNEAQLEKSRLLSDRFSAERPKGSFSTLEIQRTEQGDSAMYLCASSLINTEAFFGQGTRLTVV.

V usage is TRBV5-1 and J usage is TRBJ2-3, with D possibly matching TRBD2 (7 bases). CDR3 length equals 17 residues. V was pared by 1 base and J by 1 base, with 16 bases between. CDR1 SGHRS and CDR2 YFSETQ come from the germline V gene. The CDR3 protein is CASSLQMRGQGTDTQYF. CDR3 DNA: TGCGCCAGCAGCTTGCAGATGCGGGGGCAGGGCACAGATACGCAGTATTTT.

V and J are TRBV6-6 and TRBJ2-7, with D possibly matching TRBD2 (6 bases). The V and J ends lost 4 bases and 3 bases respectively, with 13 bases between them. Germline CDR1 and CDR2: MNHNY and SVGAGI (reference sequence). The CDR3 runs to 14 residues. This CDR3 is CASSSGTASYEQYF. CDR3 nucleotides: TGTGCCAGCAGTTCCGGGACTGCAAGCTACGAGCAGTACTTC.

This chain links TRBV19 with TRBJ2-3; the D gene is possibly TRBD2 (7 bases). The CDR3 covers 12 residues. Trimming removed 8 bases at V and 6 bases at J, with 12 bases between. Germline V gene data show CDR1 as LNHDA and CDR2 as SQIVND (reference sequence). CDR3 amino acids: CASSGGPDTQYF. The DNA of the CDR3 is TGTGCCAGTTCCGGGGGGCCCGATACGCAGTATTTT.

The chain uses TRBV13 and TRBJ2-3; 11 bases fit TRBD2. Germline CDR1 is PRHDT and CDR2 is FYEKMQ (reference sequence). The CDR3 is 17 residues long. V dropped 0 bases and J dropped 5; count of bases not matched to a gene: 7. CDR3 loop: CASSLGRLAGGVDTQYF. For the CDR3, the DNA is TGTGCCAGCAGCTTAGGCCGGCTAGCGGGGGGAGTAGATACGCAGTATTTT. The variable domain in full, with the rest retrieved from reference TRBV13 and TRBJ2-3, is AAGVIQSPRHLIKEKRETATLKCYPIPRHDTVYWYQQGPGQDPQFLISFYEKMQSDKGSIPDRFSAQQFSDYHSELNMSSLELGDSALYFCASSLGRLAGGVDTQYFGPGTRLTVL.

This clone has more than one count but fewer than ten. The chain uses TRBV2 and TRBJ1-1; D gene uncertain. The CDR3 has 15 amino acids. The germline CDR1 and CDR2 sequences are SNHLY and FYNNEI. V dropped 4 bases and J dropped 0 bases, with 12 bases sitting between them. This chain's CDR3 is CASSVERTMNTEAFF. The DNA of the CDR3 is TGTGCCAGCAGTGTTGAACGGACTATGAACACTGAAGCTTTCTTT.

The chain joins TRBV7-2 to TRBJ2-3; 10 positions agree with TRBD1. V lost 8 bases, J lost 2 bases, and 7 bases stayed unmatched. The germline gives CDR1 SGHTA, CDR2 FQGNSA. This CDR3 is 15 amino acids long. CDR3 amino acids: CASEGDRGHTDTQYF. The CDR3 nucleotides read TGTGCCAGCGAAGGAGACAGGGGGCACACAGATACGCAGTATTTT.

J is TRBJ1-5 and V is TRBV7-8; 9 positions match TRBD1. The CDR3 has 14 residues. The germline gives CDR1 SGHVS, CDR2 FQNEAQ. V shed 5 bases and J 5 bases; nucleotides not matched to a gene: 4. CDR3 coding DNA: TGTGCCAGCAGCGTGGACAGGGGCTATCAGCCCCAGCATTTT. Its protein product is CASSVDRGYQPQHF.

This rearrangement joins TRBV7-2 to TRBJ1-1; 8 bases agree with TRBD1. In germline, CDR1 is SGHTA, CDR2 FQGNSA. The CDR3 runs 15 residues. V lost 5 bases to trimming and J lost 4 bases; unmatched junction nucleotides: 9. CDR3 region: CASSTMTGVATEAFF. The CDR3 DNA reads as TGTGCCAGCAGCACAATGACAGGGGTAGCCACTGAAGCTTTCTTT.